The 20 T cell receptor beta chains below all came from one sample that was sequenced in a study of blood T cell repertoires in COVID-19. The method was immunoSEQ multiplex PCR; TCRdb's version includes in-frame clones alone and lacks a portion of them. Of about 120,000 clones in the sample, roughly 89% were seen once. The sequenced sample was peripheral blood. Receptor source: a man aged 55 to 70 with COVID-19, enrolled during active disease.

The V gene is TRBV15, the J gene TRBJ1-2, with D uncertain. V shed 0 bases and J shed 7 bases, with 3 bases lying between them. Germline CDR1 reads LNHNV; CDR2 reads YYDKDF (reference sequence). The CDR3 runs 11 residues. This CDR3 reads CATSRDVGYTF. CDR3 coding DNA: TGTGCCACCAGCAGAGACGTTGGCTACACCTTC.

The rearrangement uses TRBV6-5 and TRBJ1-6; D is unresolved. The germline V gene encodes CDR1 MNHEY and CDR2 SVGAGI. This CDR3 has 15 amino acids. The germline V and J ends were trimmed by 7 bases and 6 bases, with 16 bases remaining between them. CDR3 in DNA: TGTGCCAGCAAGACTAGAAGGAGGGTTAATTCACCCCTCCACTTT. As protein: CASKTRRRVNSPLHF.

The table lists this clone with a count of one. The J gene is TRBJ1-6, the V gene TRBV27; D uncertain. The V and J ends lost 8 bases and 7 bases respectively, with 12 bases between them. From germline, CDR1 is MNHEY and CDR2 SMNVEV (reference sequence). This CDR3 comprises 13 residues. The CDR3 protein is CASSPELNSPLHF. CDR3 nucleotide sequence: TGTGCCAGCTCCCCTGAGTTGAATTCACCCCTCCACTTT.

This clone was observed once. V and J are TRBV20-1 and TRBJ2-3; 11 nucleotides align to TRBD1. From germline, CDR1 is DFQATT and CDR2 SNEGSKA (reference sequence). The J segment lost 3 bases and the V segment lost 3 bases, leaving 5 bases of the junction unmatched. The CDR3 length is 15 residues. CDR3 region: CSASKDRGLTDTQYF. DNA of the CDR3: TGCAGTGCTAGTAAGGACAGGGGGCTAACAGATACGCAGTATTTT.

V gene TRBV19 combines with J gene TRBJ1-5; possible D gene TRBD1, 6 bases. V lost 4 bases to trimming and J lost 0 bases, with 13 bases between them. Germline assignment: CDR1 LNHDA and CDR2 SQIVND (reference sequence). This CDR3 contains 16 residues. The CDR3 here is CASSTQSRGSNQPQHF. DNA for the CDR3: TGTGCCAGTAGTACCCAGAGCAGGGGTAGCAATCAGCCCCAGCATTTT.

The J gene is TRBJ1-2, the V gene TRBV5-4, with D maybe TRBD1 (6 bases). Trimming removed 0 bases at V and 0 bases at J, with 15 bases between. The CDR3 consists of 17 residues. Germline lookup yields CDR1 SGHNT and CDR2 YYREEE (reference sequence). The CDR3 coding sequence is TGTGCCAGCAGCTTGGCAAGGGGGAGCGCAGCTAACTATGGCTACACCTTC. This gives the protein CASSLARGSAANYGYTF.

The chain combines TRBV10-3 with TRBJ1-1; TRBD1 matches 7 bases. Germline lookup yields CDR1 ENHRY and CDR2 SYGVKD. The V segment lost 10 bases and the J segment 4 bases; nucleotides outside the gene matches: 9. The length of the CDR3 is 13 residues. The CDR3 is CATQTGYGTEAFF. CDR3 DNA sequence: TGTGCCACCCAGACAGGGTATGGCACTGAAGCTTTCTTT.

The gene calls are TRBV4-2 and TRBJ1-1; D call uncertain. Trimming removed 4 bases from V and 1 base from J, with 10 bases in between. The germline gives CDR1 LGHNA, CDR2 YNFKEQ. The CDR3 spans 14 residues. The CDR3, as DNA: TGTGCCAGCAGCCCAGGACGGGGGAACACTGAAGCTTTCTTT. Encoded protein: CASSPGRGNTEAFF.

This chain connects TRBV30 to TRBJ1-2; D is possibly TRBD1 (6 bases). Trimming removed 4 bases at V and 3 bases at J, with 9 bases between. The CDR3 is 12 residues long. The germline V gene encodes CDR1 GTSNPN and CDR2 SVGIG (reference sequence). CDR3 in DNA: TGTGCCTGGATACAGGGACACTATGGCTACACCTTC. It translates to CAWIQGHYGYTF.

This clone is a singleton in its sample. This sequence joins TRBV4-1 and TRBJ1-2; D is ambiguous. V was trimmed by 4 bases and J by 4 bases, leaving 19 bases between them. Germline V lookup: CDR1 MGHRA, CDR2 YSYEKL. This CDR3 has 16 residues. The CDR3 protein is CASSLRLEIGGYGYTF. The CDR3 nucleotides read TGCGCCAGCAGCCTCCGCTTGGAGATTGGTGGCTATGGCTACACCTTC.

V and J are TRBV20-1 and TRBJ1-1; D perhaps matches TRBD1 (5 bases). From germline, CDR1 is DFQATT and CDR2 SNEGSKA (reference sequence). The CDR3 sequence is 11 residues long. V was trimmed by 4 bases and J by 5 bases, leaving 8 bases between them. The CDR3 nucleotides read TGCAGTGCTACGAAGGGGACTGAAGCTTTCTTT. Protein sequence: CSATKGTEAFF.

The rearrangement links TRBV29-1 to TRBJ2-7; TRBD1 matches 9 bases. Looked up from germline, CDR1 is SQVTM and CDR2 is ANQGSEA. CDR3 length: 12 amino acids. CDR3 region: CSGRTGAYEQYF. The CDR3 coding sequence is TGCAGTGGGAGGACAGGGGCCTACGAGCAGTACTTC.

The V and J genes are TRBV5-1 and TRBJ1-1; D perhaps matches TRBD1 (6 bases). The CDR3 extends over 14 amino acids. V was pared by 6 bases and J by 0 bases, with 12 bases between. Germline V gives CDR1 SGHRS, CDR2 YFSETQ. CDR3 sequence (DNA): TGCGCCAGCACTAGGGAGGGGGTGAACACTGAAGCTTTCTTT. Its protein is CASTREGVNTEAFF. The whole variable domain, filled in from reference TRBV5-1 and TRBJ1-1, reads KAGVTQTPRYLIKTRGQQVTLSCSPISGHRSVSWYQQTPGQGLQFLFEYFSETQRNKGNFPGRFSGRQFSNSRSEMNVSTLELGDSALYLCASTREGVNTEAFFGQGTRLTVV.

The CDR3 is CASSYSGQSVPLHF. DNA of the CDR3: TGTGCCAGCAGTTACTCGGGACAGTCCGTACCCCTCCACTTT. The chain joins TRBV6-5 to TRBJ1-6; 7 bases line up with TRBD1. The CDR3 consists of 14 residues. J lost 12 bases, V lost 0 bases, and 5 bases had no gene match. CDR1 is MNHEY, CDR2 SVGAGI, per germline.

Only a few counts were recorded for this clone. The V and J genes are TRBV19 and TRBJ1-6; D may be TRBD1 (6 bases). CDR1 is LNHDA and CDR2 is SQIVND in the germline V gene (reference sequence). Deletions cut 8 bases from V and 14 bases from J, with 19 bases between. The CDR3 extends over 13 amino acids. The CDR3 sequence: CASGRGAPLTLHF. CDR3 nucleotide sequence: TGTGCCAGTGGGAGGGGGGCTCCTTTGACCCTCCACTTT.

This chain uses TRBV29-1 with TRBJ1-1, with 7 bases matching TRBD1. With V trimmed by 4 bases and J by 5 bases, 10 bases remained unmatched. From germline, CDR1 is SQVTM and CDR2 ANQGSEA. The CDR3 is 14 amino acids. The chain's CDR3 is CSVVLKGAITEAFF. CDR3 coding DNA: TGCAGCGTTGTTTTAAAGGGGGCTATAACTGAAGCTTTCTTT.

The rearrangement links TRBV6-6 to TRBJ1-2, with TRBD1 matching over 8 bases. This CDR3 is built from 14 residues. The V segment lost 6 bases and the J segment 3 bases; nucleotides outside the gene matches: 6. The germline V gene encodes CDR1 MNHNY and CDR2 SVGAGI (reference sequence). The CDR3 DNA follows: TGTGCCAGCAGGTTTCAGACAGGGGACTATGGCTACACCTTC. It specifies CASRFQTGDYGYTF.

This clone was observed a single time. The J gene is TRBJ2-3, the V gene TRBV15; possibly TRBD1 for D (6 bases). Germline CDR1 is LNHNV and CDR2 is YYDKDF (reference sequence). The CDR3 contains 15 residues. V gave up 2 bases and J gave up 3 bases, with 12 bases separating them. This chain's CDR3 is CATSRSGAETDTQYF. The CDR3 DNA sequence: TGTGCCACCAGCAGATCAGGGGCAGAGACAGATACGCAGTATTTT.

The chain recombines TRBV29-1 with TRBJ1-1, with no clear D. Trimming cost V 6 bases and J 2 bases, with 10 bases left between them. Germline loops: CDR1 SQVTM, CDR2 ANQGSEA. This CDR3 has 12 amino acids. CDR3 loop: CSVAQPNTEAFF. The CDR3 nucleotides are TGCAGCGTCGCACAGCCCAACACTGAAGCTTTCTTT.

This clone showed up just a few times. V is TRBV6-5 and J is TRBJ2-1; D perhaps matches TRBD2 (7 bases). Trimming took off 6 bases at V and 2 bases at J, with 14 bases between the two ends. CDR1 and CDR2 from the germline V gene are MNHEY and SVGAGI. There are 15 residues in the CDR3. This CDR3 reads CASRGGAGAYNEQFF. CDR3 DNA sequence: TGTGCCAGCAGAGGGGGGGCGGGAGCCTACAATGAGCAGTTCTTC.